Below, one T cell receptor beta chain is given with its context. Authors' data handling: Amplification with reference gene primers provided the estimates of nucleated cell counts. Some clones are missing from TCRdb's copy, which holds only in-frame ones; the method was immunoSEQ multiplex PCR. That table is the source of V, J and clone size, and D and trimming were worked out from the DNA. The data contain a few hundred thousand clones, roughly 90% of them singletons. The sample belongs to a study of blood T cell repertoires in COVID-19. At the level of the study: Nucleic acid was either cDNA or gDNA, and it came from T cells, B-cell-depleted T cells, or PBMCs.

Sequenced input: peripheral blood. This sequence originates from a middle-aged man with acute or convalescent COVID-19.

The chain's CDR3 is CASSPEADSYNEQFF. CDR3 nucleotide sequence: TGTGCCAGCAGCCCCGAGGCTGACTCCTACAATGAGCAGTTCTTC. This chain connects TRBV27 to TRBJ2-1; D unclear. V lost 6 bases and J 0 bases, leaving 12 bases between the germline ends. From germline, CDR1 is MNHEY and CDR2 SMNVEV (reference sequence). CDR3 size: 15 residues.